Below, 29 T cell receptor beta chains from the same sample are listed, as sequenced in a study of shared clonotypes between healthy human individuals. Libraries were prepared by immunoSEQ multiplex PCR; TCRdb keeps only in-frame clonotypes and omits some of them. The data contain about 1.5 million clones, roughly 98% of them singletons. Sample: naive CD4+ T cells sorted from blood. Subset meaning: CD45RA+ positively selected. Every receptor here comes from a young man in good health.

The chain has TRBV5-1 and TRBJ2-6; D gene uncertain. The CDR3 is made up of 15 amino acids. V lost 1 base to trimming and J lost 0 bases, with 5 bases between them. CDR1 SGHRS and CDR2 YFSETQ come from the germline V gene. The CDR3: CASSLFGSGANVLTF. Written as DNA, the CDR3 is TGCGCCAGCAGCTTGTTTGGCTCTGGGGCCAACGTCCTGACTTTC.

The chain couples TRBV7-9 to TRBJ2-7, with 10 bases aligning to TRBD1. V shed 3 bases and J 6 bases; nucleotides not matched to a gene: 5. Germline V lookup: CDR1 SEHNR, CDR2 FQNEAQ (reference sequence). The CDR3 has 14 residues. CDR3 sequence (DNA): TGTGCCAGCAGCTTGACAGGGGGCGCGTCCGAGCAGTACTTC. This encodes CASSLTGGASEQYF.

The chain is built from TRBV7-9 and TRBJ2-5; no clear D. Germline lookup yields CDR1 SEHNR and CDR2 FQNEAQ (reference sequence). V gave up 8 bases and J gave up 5 bases, with 6 bases separating them. The CDR3 spans 10 residues. This CDR3 reads CASAWETQYF. CDR3 nucleotides: TGTGCCAGCGCTTGGGAGACCCAGTACTTC. The whole variable domain, remainder taken from reference TRBV7-9 and TRBJ2-5, is DTGVSQNPRHKITKRGQNVTFRCDPISEHNRLYWYRQTLGQGPEFLTYFQNEAQLEKSRLLSDRFSAERPKGSFSTLEIQRTEQGDSAMYLCASAWETQYFGPGTRLLVL.

This chain connects TRBV2 to TRBJ1-1, with D possibly being TRBD1 (6 bases). Germline V gene data show CDR1 as SNHLY and CDR2 as FYNNEI. Trimming stripped 7 bases from V and 4 bases from J, with 7 bases between. The CDR3 covers 11 residues. The CDR3 nucleotides are TGTGCCAGCACCAGGGGCACTGAAGCTTTCTTT. This codes for CASTRGTEAFF.

J is TRBJ1-6 and V is TRBV6-5; TRBD1 matches at 7 bases. This CDR3 contains 13 residues. V was pared by 4 bases and J by 10 bases, with 4 bases of the junction left unmatched. Germline V gives CDR1 MNHEY, CDR2 SVGAGI. CDR3 nucleotide sequence: TGTGCCAGCAGTTGGACAGGAGGCTCACCCCTCCACTTT. This translates into CASSWTGGSPLHF.

The chain recombines TRBV5-1 with TRBJ2-3; TRBD1 matches 8 bases. Germline CDR1 SGHRS, CDR2 YFSETQ. The trim removed 1 base at V and 2 bases at J, leaving 9 bases unmatched. The CDR3 sequence is 17 residues long. CDR3 in DNA: TGCGCCAGCAGCTTGACCCCAGGGGGCCGAAACACAGATACGCAGTATTTT. Translating it yields CASSLTPGGRNTDTQYF. The full variable domain, its missing parts supplied by reference TRBV5-1 and TRBJ2-3, is KAGVTQTPRYLIKTRGQQVTLSCSPISGHRSVSWYQQTPGQGLQFLFEYFSETQRNKGNFPGRFSGRQFSNSRSEMNVSTLELGDSALYLCASSLTPGGRNTDTQYFGPGTRLTVL.

The V gene is TRBV19, the J gene TRBJ2-7; perhaps TRBD1 as D (5 bases). Trimming left V 0 bases short and J 7 bases short, with 16 bases between. CDR3 length: 15 residues. Germline CDR1 and CDR2: LNHDA and SQIVND (reference sequence). The CDR3 DNA sequence: TGTGCCAGTAGTATAGATATAGGACAATTTACGGAGCAGTACTTC. Translation gives CASSIDIGQFTEQYF.

This chain links TRBV15 with TRBJ2-1; D ambiguous. Trimming removed 1 base at V and 7 bases at J, with 11 bases between. The CDR3 consists of 14 residues. Germline V gene data show CDR1 as LNHNV and CDR2 as YYDKDF (reference sequence). The CDR3 nucleotides read TGTGCCACCAGCAGAGTAGATGGCGAAAATGAGCAGTTCTTC. It specifies CATSRVDGENEQFF.

The genes are TRBV25-1 and TRBJ2-6; 7 bases are a match to TRBD1. Trimming at V came to 3 bases and at J to 3 bases, leaving 8 bases not matched to a gene. The CDR3 covers 17 residues. Per germline, CDR1 MGHDK and CDR2 SYGVNS. CDR3 in amino acids: CASSEPTGTRGANVLTF. The CDR3 bases are TGTGCCAGCAGTGAGCCGACAGGGACCCGTGGGGCCAACGTCCTGACTTTC.

J is TRBJ1-4 and V is TRBV28; 9 bases line up with TRBD1. V shed 6 bases, J shed 3 bases, and the junction held 5 bases outside the gene matches. Germline CDR1 and CDR2: MDHEN and SYDVKM. This CDR3 spans 15 amino acids. This CDR3 is CASRDRGSPNEKLFF. DNA for the CDR3: TGTGCCAGCAGGGACAGGGGTTCGCCTAATGAAAAACTGTTTTTT.

The CDR3 DNA is TGTGCCAGCAGTTATGAGGGAGTGAGGACAGATACGCAGTATTTT. Translating gives CASSYEGVRTDTQYF. This chain connects TRBV6-5 to TRBJ2-3; the D gene is possibly TRBD2 (5 bases). Germline V CDR1 and CDR2: MNHEY, SVGAGI. V lost 3 bases to trimming and J lost 3 bases, with 13 bases between them. This CDR3 is 15 amino acids long.

This sequence joins TRBV5-1 and TRBJ1-1, with no clear D. The CDR3 covers 15 residues. CDR1 is SGHRS and CDR2 is YFSETQ in the germline V gene. Trimming removed 5 bases from V and 4 bases from J, with 18 bases in between. CDR3 sequence: CASSRALGVFTEAFF. The CDR3 region has the DNA TGCGCCAGCAGTAGAGCTCTGGGAGTCTTCACTGAAGCTTTCTTT.

The V gene is TRBV2, the J gene TRBJ2-7; 8 bases are a match to TRBD1. The CDR3 is 15 residues long. Germline CDR1 reads SNHLY; CDR2 reads FYNNEI. J gave up 0 bases and V 5 bases, and 6 bases lay outside the gene matches. CDR3 nucleotide sequence: TGTGCCAGCAGTTGGGACAGGCAGAGCTCCTACGAGCAGTACTTC. Amino acids: CASSWDRQSSYEQYF.

The V gene is TRBV9, the J gene TRBJ2-5; 9 bases line up with TRBD2. The germline CDR1 and CDR2 sequences are SGDLS and YYNGEE. The V and J ends lost 0 bases and 5 bases, in that order; junction bases with no gene match: 5. This CDR3 comprises 15 residues. The CDR3 is CASSVGGRVAETQYF. For the CDR3, the DNA is TGTGCCAGCAGCGTAGGCGGGAGGGTGGCTGAGACCCAGTACTTC.

The V and J genes are TRBV6-1 and TRBJ2-7, with TRBD2 identical over 8 bases. From germline, CDR1 is MNHNS and CDR2 SASEGT. J gave up 1 base and V 0 bases, and 8 bases lay outside the gene matches. The length of the CDR3 is 17 residues. CDR3 DNA: TGTGCCAGCAGTGAAGCGCTTCTGCGGGAGGTGTCCTACGAGCAGTACTTC. It yields the protein CASSEALLREVSYEQYF.

This chain links TRBV28 with TRBJ2-3, with unresolved D. Per germline, CDR1 MDHEN and CDR2 SYDVKM. V was trimmed by 3 bases and J by 0 bases, leaving 13 bases between them. CDR3 length: 16 amino acids. The CDR3 DNA reads TGTGCCAGCAGTTTCCCCGGATCGGACAGCACAGATACGCAGTATTTT. Amino acid sequence: CASSFPGSDSTDTQYF.

A single count supports this clone. The DNA of the CDR3 is TGTGCCAGTAGTAGGGGGCGCCTTCACAATGAGCAGTTCTTC. Translation gives CASSRGRLHNEQFF. The chain has TRBV19 and TRBJ2-1, with a weak D call TRBD1 (6 bases). This CDR3 has 14 amino acids. Germline CDR1 is LNHDA and CDR2 is SQIVND (reference sequence). Trimming removed 4 bases at V and 5 bases at J, with 12 bases between.

CDR3: CASSTRVYTEAFF. The DNA for the CDR3 is TGTGCCAGCAGCACCAGGGTGTACACTGAAGCTTTCTTT. The chain couples TRBV5-4 to TRBJ1-1; D is possibly TRBD1 (5 bases). This CDR3 has 13 residues. The V end lost 4 bases, the J end lost 3 bases, and 10 bases lay between the germline ends. The V gene's germline CDR1 is SGHNT and CDR2 YYREEE (reference sequence).

V is TRBV11-3 and J is TRBJ2-1; 7 nucleotides match TRBD2. The V segment lost 4 bases and the J segment 1 base; nucleotides outside the gene matches: 4. Germline values: CDR1 SGHNT, CDR2 YENEEA. The CDR3 sequence is 15 residues long. The chain's CDR3 is CASSSASGSYNEQFF. The CDR3, as DNA: TGTGCCAGCAGCTCGGCTAGCGGTTCCTACAATGAGCAGTTCTTC.

V is TRBV28 and J is TRBJ2-7, with 7 bases matching TRBD2. Germline V gene lookup returns CDR1 MDHEN and CDR2 SYDVKM. V was pared by 6 bases and J by 6 bases, with 26 bases of the junction left unmatched. The CDR3 sequence is 19 residues long. The CDR3 coding sequence is TGTGCCAGCAGACCGGGAGGCGGACGTCTTAAGAAAGCCCACCGCGAGCAGTACTTC. Its protein product is CASRPGGGRLKKAHREQYF.

In regard to this clone: Other DNA sequences from this sample encode an identical CDR3 as well. For the CDR3, the DNA is TGTGCCAGCTCACCACTAGCGGTCCAAGAGACCCAGTACTTC. Amino acid sequence: CASSPLAVQETQYF. The chain employs TRBV18 and TRBJ2-5; the D gene is possibly TRBD2 (6 bases). Per germline, CDR1 KGHSH and CDR2 LQKENI. The CDR3 runs to 14 residues. Trimming removed 1 base at V and 1 base at J, with 7 bases between. Drawing the rest from reference TRBV18 and TRBJ2-5, the complete variable domain is NAGVMQNPRHLVRRRGQEARLRCSPMKGHSHVYWYRQLPEEGLKFMVYLQKENIIDESGMPKERFSAEFPKEGPSILRIQQVVRGDSAAYFCASSPLAVQETQYFGPGTRLLVL.

The chain links TRBV25-1 to TRBJ1-2, with D unclear. This CDR3 spans 12 amino acids. The germline V gene has CDR1 MGHDK and CDR2 SYGVNS. Trimming shortened V by 2 bases and J by 8 bases, and 9 bases separated the two germline ends. CDR3 loop: CASSELRLGYTF. CDR3 bases: TGTGCCAGCAGTGAACTGCGGTTAGGCTACACCTTC.

The J gene is TRBJ1-2, the V gene TRBV27; TRBD1 matches 9 bases. This CDR3 contains 14 residues. Germline CDR1 and CDR2: MNHEY and SMNVEV (reference sequence). V dropped 7 bases and J dropped 4; count of bases not matched to a gene: 7. CDR3 DNA sequence: TGTGCCAGCACACCGGGACAGGGAGGCTATGGCTACACCTTC. It yields the protein CASTPGQGGYGYTF.

The genes are TRBV10-2 and TRBJ2-2; D remains ambiguous. The CDR3 covers 15 residues. Germline assignment: CDR1 WSHSY and CDR2 SAAADI. V was clipped by 4 bases and J by 6 bases, with 15 bases between them. The CDR3 DNA is TGCGCCAGCAGTGTCAGGACGGCCGTCCCCGGGGAGCTGTTTTTT. Protein sequence: CASSVRTAVPGELFF.

The chain has TRBV11-2 and TRBJ2-1; D not resolved. Between the trimmed V and J ends, which lost 6 bases and 5 bases, there was a span of 17 bases. Germline-derived CDR1 and CDR2 are SGHAT and FQNNGV. The CDR3 is made up of 15 amino acids. The CDR3 nucleotides are TGTGCCAGCAGGTTATTTCTGGATACACACAATGAGCAGTTCTTC. It codes for CASRLFLDTHNEQFF.

The V call is TRBV10-1, the J call TRBJ2-5, with TRBD2 identical over 9 bases. The CDR3 extends over 17 amino acids. V was clipped by 6 bases and J by 5 bases; unmatched bases: 16. Germline V CDR1 and CDR2: WNHNN, SYGVQD (reference sequence). DNA of the CDR3: TGCGCCAGCAGCCCAGGCTTTGCGGGAGGGCCTGGGGAGACCCAGTACTTC. This gives the protein CASSPGFAGGPGETQYF.

The chain joins TRBV10-3 to TRBJ2-7; maybe TRBD1 (6 bases). Trimming cost V 5 bases and J 6 bases, with 20 bases left between them. Per the germline V gene, CDR1 is ENHRY and CDR2 is SYGVKD. The CDR3 runs 15 residues. CDR3 loop: CAISQVPGQESEQYF. In nucleotides, the CDR3 is TGTGCCATCAGTCAAGTCCCGGGACAAGAATCCGAGCAGTACTTC.

The chain is built from TRBV14 and TRBJ1-2, with unresolved D. V lost 0 bases to trimming and J lost 2 bases, with 13 bases between them. This CDR3 contains 16 residues. CDR1 is SGHDN, CDR2 FVKESK, per germline. This CDR3 reads CASSQDLSLGNYGYTF. The DNA for the CDR3 is TGTGCCAGCAGCCAAGATCTGAGCCTGGGGAACTATGGCTACACCTTC.

This rearrangement joins TRBV11-2 to TRBJ1-4, with D possibly TRBD1 on 6 matching bases. Germline lookup yields CDR1 SGHAT and CDR2 FQNNGV. Trimming removed 1 base from V and 7 bases from J, with 10 bases in between. There are 14 residues in the CDR3. CDR3 region: CASSLGGTIEKLFF. The DNA of the CDR3 is TGTGCCAGCAGCTTAGGAGGGACAATTGAAAAACTGTTTTTT.